The T cell receptor beta chain under discussion was sequenced for a study of technical replicates of blood from a handful of donors. The repertoire was sequenced with immunoSEQ multiplex PCR; TCRdb's copy has only in-frame clones and lacks some. The top ten hold less than 6% of the sample, which has roughly 60,000 clones, 75% to 90% seen once. The ends lost 4 bases at V and 3 bases at J; junction bases unmatched: 8. Germline CDR1 SGHKS, CDR2 YYEKEE (reference sequence). This CDR3 is 15 amino acids long. This sequence was found in a human donor in good health. Some clones in this sample may be carry-over from other donors' samples. V usage is TRBV5-5 and J usage is TRBJ2-7; 9 bases match TRBD1. Sequencing was done on a sample of PBMCs. The CDR3 loop is CASSKGTGTFYEQYF. The CDR3 nucleotides are TGTGCCAGCAGCAAGGGGACAGGGACCTTCTACGAGCAGTACTTC.